The 28 T cell receptor beta chains below all came from one sample that was sequenced in a study of breast tumors, draining lymph nodes, adjacent tissues. Each CDR3 protein is one row after TCRdb ran MiXCR on the multiplex PCR reads. The sample holds about 200,000 distinct CDR3 sequences, 31% seen once. Samples came from axillary lymph nodes draining the breast cancer. Sequencing input: axillary lymph node tissue. These receptors were obtained from a female donor with breast cancer. Some clones in this sample may be carry-over from other donors' samples.

CDR3 coding DNA: TGCAGCGTCATAAGGGACAGTAGCACAGATACGCAGTATTTT. Its protein is CSVIRDSSTDTQYF. The J gene is TRBJ2-3, the V gene TRBV29-1, with 7 bases that match TRBD1. Germline V CDR1 and CDR2: SQVTM, ANQGSEA. The CDR3 sequence is 14 residues long. The J segment lost 0 bases and the V segment lost 6 bases, leaving 6 bases of the junction unmatched.

The chain employs TRBV7-8 and TRBJ2-7, with 8 bases matching TRBD1. J lost 5 bases, V lost 9 bases, and 15 bases had no gene match. CDR3 length: 15 amino acids. CDR1 and CDR2 (germline): SGHVS, FQNEAQ. The CDR3 here is CASTLDGQGIDEQYF. Written as DNA, the CDR3 is TGTGCCAGTACCCTCGACGGACAGGGAATCGACGAGCAGTACTTC.

V usage is TRBV28 and J usage is TRBJ1-4; D may be TRBD1 (6 bases). Germline assignment: CDR1 MDHEN and CDR2 SYDVKM. The V end lost 6 bases, the J end lost 5 bases, and 19 bases lay between the germline ends. There are 16 residues in the CDR3. CDR3 DNA: TGTGCCAGCAGGCCCCGGAGTGGGGGGCTAAATGAAAAACTGTTTTTT. Translation: CASRPRSGGLNEKLFF.

Many counts were recorded for this clonotype. The chain links TRBV5-1 to TRBJ2-3, with TRBD1 as a possible D gene (6 bases). In germline, CDR1 is SGHRS, CDR2 YFSETQ. The length of the CDR3 is 14 residues. Between the trimmed V and J ends, which lost 5 bases and 2 bases, there was a span of 12 bases. The CDR3 region has the DNA TGCGCCAGCAGGCTGACAGGTTTCACAGATACGCAGTATTTT. It yields the protein CASRLTGFTDTQYF.

The chain couples TRBV27 to TRBJ2-3; tentatively, D is TRBD1 (7 bases). The CDR3 has 19 amino acids. Germline loops: CDR1 MNHEY, CDR2 SMNVEV (reference sequence). V was cut by 10 bases and J by 6 bases, with 35 bases left in between. CDR3 in DNA: TGTGCCAACCCAGAAACAGGGGCAGAAGGGGCGGGGTTGAGCGATACGCAGTATTTT. Translating gives CANPETGAEGAGLSDTQYF.

This clonotype was picked up many times. The chain carries TRBV20-1 and TRBJ1-2, with D maybe TRBD1 (6 bases). The V end was cut by 3 bases, the J end by 7 bases, with 21 bases between. Germline V lookup: CDR1 DFQATT, CDR2 SNEGSKA (reference sequence). The CDR3 runs to 15 residues. CDR3 protein: CSASAPNTGYGGYTF. The DNA of the CDR3 is TGCAGTGCTAGTGCCCCTAATACAGGGTATGGTGGCTACACCTTC.

The chain links TRBV6-2 or TRBV6-3 to TRBJ2-7, with D unclear. V shed 5 bases and J shed 3 bases, with 11 bases lying between them. CDR3 length equals 13 residues. Germline V gene data show CDR1 as MNHEY and CDR2 as SVGEGT. This chain's CDR3 is CASSHLAGYEQYF. As DNA, the CDR3 is TGTGCCAGCAGTCATCTTGCTGGCTACGAGCAGTACTTC.

This clonotype showed up many times. The V and J genes are TRBV7-6 and TRBJ2-7, with a possible D match to TRBD2 (6 bases). The CDR3 length is 16 residues. V lost 5 bases and J 9 bases, leaving 26 bases between the germline ends. Germline loops: CDR1 SGHVS, CDR2 FNYEAQ. CDR3 in DNA: TGTGCCAGCAGCCAATTGGCGGGGAATCCTCTTAACGGGCAGTACTTC. Translated: CASSQLAGNPLNGQYF.

As regards this clonotype: This may arise from a read error, as a much more abundant clone is one base away. CDR3 amino acids: CASSLSENIEAFF. The CDR3 nucleotides are TGTGCTAGCAGCTTGTCGGAGAACATTGAAGCTTTCTTT. The chain uses TRBV7-7 and TRBJ1-1, with D hard to call. The CDR3 length is 13 residues. Germline CDR1 is SSHAT and CDR2 is FNYEAQ (reference sequence).

This clonotype was picked up many times. In DNA, the CDR3 is TGCGCCAGCAGCTTGGGAGACAGGGGACTTTTGGATGAGCAGTTCTTC. It codes for CASSLGDRGLLDEQFF. The chain recombines TRBV5-1 with TRBJ2-1; TRBD1 matches at 8 bases. The CDR3 sequence is 16 residues long. The V gene's germline CDR1 is SGHRS and CDR2 YFSETQ. Trimming cost V 0 bases and J 8 bases; bases outside gene matches: 10.

This clonotype was recorded at least ten times. The chain employs TRBV10-3 and TRBJ2-1, with TRBD2 identical over 12 bases. CDR3 length equals 16 residues. Per the germline V gene, CDR1 is ENHRY and CDR2 is SYGVKD. J lost 10 bases, V lost 2 bases, and 9 bases had no gene match. The DNA of the CDR3 is TGTGCCATCAGTGAGCCGGCTAGCGGGGGGGCAGGGGAGCAGTTCTTC. It encodes CAISEPASGGAGEQFF.

This clonotype occurred many times. The rearrangement links TRBV7-8 to TRBJ1-5; D perhaps matches TRBD1 (5 bases). Germline-derived CDR1 and CDR2 are SGHVS and FQNEAQ. This CDR3 has 17 amino acids. V lost 1 base and J lost 6, with 19 bases in between. DNA for the CDR3: TGTGCCAGCAGCTTAGGAGGATCGGGGGTTGGGATTCAGCCCCAGCATTTT. This codes for CASSLGGSGVGIQPQHF. The variable domain in full, completed from reference TRBV7-8 and TRBJ1-5, reads GAGVSQSPRYKVAKRGQDVALRCDPISGHVSLFWYQQALGQGPEFLTYFQNEAQLDKSGLPSDRFFAERPEGSVSTLKIQRTQQEDSAVYLCASSLGGSGVGIQPQHFGDGTRLSIL.

In this sample, this clonotype turned up many times. This chain links TRBV10-3 with TRBJ1-6, with TRBD1 matching 7 bases. The CDR3 is made up of 14 amino acids. The trim removed 4 bases at V and 10 bases at J, leaving 7 bases unmatched. The germline CDR1 and CDR2 sequences are ENHRY and SYGVKD. CDR3 in amino acids: CAISGQGEGSPLHF. The CDR3 bases are TGTGCCATCAGTGGGCAGGGGGAAGGCTCACCCCTCCACTTT.

There are many counts of this clonotype. The chain employs TRBV7-2 and TRBJ2-5, with 7 nucleotides matching TRBD1. Per germline, CDR1 SGHTA and CDR2 FQGNSA. CDR3 length: 14 amino acids. J lost 7 bases, V lost 5 bases, and 10 bases had no gene match. CDR3 sequence: CASSPQGVAGTQYF. The CDR3 DNA reads as TGTGCCAGCAGCCCCCAGGGGGTTGCTGGGACCCAGTACTTC.

This clonotype was detected ten times or more. This sequence joins TRBV6-2 or TRBV6-3 and TRBJ2-1, with D perhaps matching TRBD2 (6 bases). The V gene lost 6 bases and the J gene lost 4 bases, with 10 bases spanning the gap. The CDR3 has 13 residues. Germline V gives CDR1 MNHEY, CDR2 SVGEGT. The CDR3 DNA sequence: TGTGCCAGCAGCCACGGGGGTTACAATGAGCAGTTCTTC. This sequence encodes CASSHGGYNEQFF.

This clonotype was seen a single time. This chain links TRBV4-2 with TRBJ1-1; 7 bases map to TRBD1. The CDR3 is 15 amino acids. V trimming: 0 bases; J trimming: 4 bases; junction bases outside the gene matches: 5. The V gene's germline CDR1 is LGHNA and CDR2 YNFKEQ. The CDR3 DNA follows: TGTGCCAGCAGCCAAGATCCGCAGGGGGGCACTGAAGCTTTCTTT. It encodes CASSQDPQGGTEAFF.

The chain employs TRBV20-1 and TRBJ2-5; D is ambiguous. The CDR3 is 14 amino acids. The germline gives CDR1 DFQATT, CDR2 SNEGSKA (reference sequence). Trimming removed 4 bases at V and 0 bases at J, with 12 bases between. CDR3: CSATQIANQETQYF. CDR3 nucleotides: TGCAGTGCTACCCAGATAGCCAACCAAGAGACCCAGTACTTC.

The sample holds many counts of this clonotype. This sequence joins TRBV20-1 and TRBJ2-3; the match to TRBD1 covers 7 bases. V was pared by 3 bases and J by 1 base, with 13 bases of the junction left unmatched. Germline V gene data show CDR1 as DFQATT and CDR2 as SNEGSKA (reference sequence). The CDR3 sequence is 17 residues long. The CDR3 region is CSARRHTGAQGTDTQYF. For the CDR3, the DNA is TGCAGTGCTAGGAGACACACAGGGGCGCAGGGCACAGATACGCAGTATTTT.

This clonotype was counted many times. CDR3 amino acids: CASSLEASGTYEQYF. DNA for the CDR3: TGCGCCAGCAGCTTGGAGGCTAGCGGAACCTACGAGCAGTACTTC. V and J are TRBV5-1 and TRBJ2-7, with 7 bases that match TRBD2. V trimming: 0 bases; J trimming: 2 bases; junction bases outside the gene matches: 5. Germline CDR1 and CDR2: SGHRS and YFSETQ. This CDR3 contains 15 residues.

This clonotype was recorded many times. The V and J genes are TRBV6-5 and TRBJ1-2; 7 bases agree with TRBD1. CDR3 length: 16 residues. The germline V gene encodes CDR1 MNHEY and CDR2 SVGAGI. V lost 4 bases, J lost 1 base, and 9 bases stayed unmatched. CDR3: CASSFEQGTINYGYTF. The CDR3 region has the DNA TGTGCCAGCAGTTTTGAACAGGGGACCATTAACTATGGCTACACCTTC.

This clonotype has a count of ten or more. This chain connects TRBV18 to TRBJ2-7; TRBD1 aligns across 9 bases. The CDR3 runs to 15 residues. Losses at the gene ends were 3 bases for V and 6 bases for J; bases not matched to a gene: 9. Germline V gene sequence: CDR1 KGHSH, CDR2 LQKENI. The CDR3 bases are TGTGCCAGCTCACCCGCCGGGACAGGGTCGGGCGAGCAGTACTTC. This sequence encodes CASSPAGTGSGEQYF.

This clonotype was counted many times. The chain joins TRBV11-2 to TRBJ2-3; D possibly uses TRBD1 or TRBD2 (5 bases each). CDR3 length equals 15 residues. The ends were cut back, 0 bases at V and 5 bases at J, with 12 bases in the middle. Germline V gene lookup returns CDR1 SGHAT and CDR2 FQNNGV. The CDR3 region has the DNA TGTGCCAGCAGCTTAGAGGGACCCCGGAGAGATACGCAGTATTTT. Its protein is CASSLEGPRRDTQYF.

This clonotype was recorded at least ten times. This chain uses TRBV6-5 with TRBJ2-1, with D possibly TRBD1 on 5 matching bases. Per the germline V gene, CDR1 is MNHEY and CDR2 is SVGAGI. Between the trimmed V and J ends, which lost 2 bases and 1 base, there was a span of 9 bases. This CDR3 region has 15 residues. The CDR3 region has the DNA TGTGCCAGCAGTTACGCAAGGGGATCCTACAATGAGCAGTTCTTC. It yields the protein CASSYARGSYNEQFF.

The CDR3 here is CASSLAGGRNEKLFF. The CDR3 region has the DNA TGTGCCAGCAGCTTGGCAGGGGGGAGGAATGAAAAACTGTTTTTT. The gene calls are TRBV5-6 and TRBJ1-4; TRBD1 matches at 7 bases. The CDR3 runs 15 residues. After removal of 0 bases from V and 5 bases from J, the junction contained 4 bases not matched to a gene. Germline lookup yields CDR1 SGHDT and CDR2 YYEEEE. Full variable domain (remainder filled in from reference TRBV5-6 and TRBJ1-4): DAGVTQSPTHLIKTRGQQVTLRCSPKSGHDTVSWYQQALGQGPQFIFQYYEEEERQRGNFPDRFSGHQFPNYSSELNVNALLLGDSALYLCASSLAGGRNEKLFFGSGTQLSVL.

This clonotype was found many times. The genes are TRBV7-9 and TRBJ2-3; 8 bases are a match to TRBD2. V trimming: 4 bases; J trimming: 2 bases; junction bases outside the gene matches: 5. The CDR3 contains 15 residues. Germline values: CDR1 SEHNR, CDR2 FQNEAQ (reference sequence). The CDR3 coding sequence is TGTGCCAGCAGCTCCAGCGGGAGACCCACAGATACGCAGTATTTT. This codes for CASSSSGRPTDTQYF.

Many counts were recorded for this clonotype. The rearrangement links TRBV4-1 to TRBJ1-5; D unresolved. CDR1 is MGHRA and CDR2 is YSYEKL in the germline V gene. This CDR3 has 13 residues. V lost 2 bases, J lost 5 bases, and 7 bases lay in between. Here the CDR3 reads CASSQMEDQPQHF. Written as DNA, the CDR3 is TGCGCCAGCAGCCAAATGGAGGATCAGCCCCAGCATTTT.

About this clonotype: One end of the junction does not line up with germline, which may come from a read error. The rearrangement uses TRBV7-9 and TRBJ1-2, with no clear D. The length of the CDR3 is 14 residues. CDR1 and CDR2 (germline): SEHNR, FQNEAQ (reference sequence). The CDR3 bases are TGCGCCAGCAGCCAAGATCCGGGGTCTCATGGCTACACCTTC. The encoded protein is CASSQDPGSHGYTF.

As regards this clonotype: A much larger clone differs by one base, so this may be a read error. The conserved final phenylalanine or tryptophan is absent from the CDR3, which likely points to a read error. The chain uses TRBV11-2 and TRBJ2-7; a possible D gene is TRBD1 (6 bases). The CDR3 covers 13 residues. The V end was cut by 3 bases, the J end by 4 bases, with 10 bases between. In germline, CDR1 is SGHAT, CDR2 FQNNGV. CDR3 nucleotides: TGTGCCAGCAGCTTGCTAGGGGGTTACGAGCAGTACCTC. It specifies CASSLLGGYEQYL.